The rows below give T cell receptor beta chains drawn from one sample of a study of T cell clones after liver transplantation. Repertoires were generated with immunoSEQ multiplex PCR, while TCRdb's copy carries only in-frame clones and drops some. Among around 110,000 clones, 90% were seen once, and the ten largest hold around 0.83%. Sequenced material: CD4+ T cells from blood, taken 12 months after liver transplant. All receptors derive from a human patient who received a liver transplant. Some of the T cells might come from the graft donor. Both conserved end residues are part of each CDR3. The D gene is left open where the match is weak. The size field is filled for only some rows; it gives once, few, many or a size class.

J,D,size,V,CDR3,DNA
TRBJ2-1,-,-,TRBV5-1,CASSLESETTYNEQFF,TGCGCCAGCAGCTTGGAGTCAGAGACCACCTACAATGAGCAGTTCTTC
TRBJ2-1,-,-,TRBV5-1,CASSLVYNEQFF,TGCGCCAGCAGCCTAGTCTACAATGAGCAGTTCTTC
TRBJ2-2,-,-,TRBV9,CASSVGFSIPTGELFF,TGTGCCAGCAGCGTAGGGTTTAGTATCCCCACCGGGGAGCTGTTTTTT
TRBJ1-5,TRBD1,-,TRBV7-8,CASSSRTGGNQPQHF,TGTGCCAGCAGCTCAAGGACAGGGGGAAATCAGCCCCAGCATTTT
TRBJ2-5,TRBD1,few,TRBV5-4,CASSIDRGVGETQYF,TGTGCCAGCAGCATCGACAGGGGGGTGGGAGAGACCCAGTACTTC
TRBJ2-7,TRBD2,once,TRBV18,CASSQGLASIYEQYF,TGTGCCAGCTCACAAGGACTAGCCTCAATATACGAGCAGTACTTC
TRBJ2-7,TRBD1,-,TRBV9,CASSPRDRVEGQYF,TGTGCCAGCAGCCCCCGGGACAGGGTAGAAGGGCAGTACTTC
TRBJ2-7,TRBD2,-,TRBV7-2,CASSLYGVAGEQYF,TGTGCCAGCAGCCTATACGGAGTAGCGGGAGAGCAGTACTTC
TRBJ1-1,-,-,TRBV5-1,CASTPGGANTEAFF,TGCGCCAGCACCCCCGGGGGAGCGAACACTGAAGCTTTCTTT
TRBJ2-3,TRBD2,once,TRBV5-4,CASSTGGLVSDTQYF,TGTGCCAGCAGTACGGGGGGACTAGTTTCCGATACGCAGTATTTT
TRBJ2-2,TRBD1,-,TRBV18,CASSPQQGAENTGELFF,TGTGCCAGCTCACCACAACAGGGGGCTGAGAACACCGGGGAGCTGTTTTTT
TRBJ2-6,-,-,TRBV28,CASSLSGIGANVLTF,TGTGCCAGCAGTTTATCAGGAATTGGGGCCAACGTCCTGACTTTC
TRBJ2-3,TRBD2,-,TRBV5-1,CASSLLAGFTDTQYF,TGCGCCAGCAGCTTGCTAGCGGGGTTCACAGATACGCAGTATTTT
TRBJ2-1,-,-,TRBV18,CASSPIVITNEQFF,TGTGCCAGCTCACCAATAGTAATCACCAATGAGCAGTTCTTC
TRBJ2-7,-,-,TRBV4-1,CASSQDSQGSYEQYF,TGCGCCAGCAGCCAAGATAGTCAGGGCTCCTACGAGCAGTACTTC
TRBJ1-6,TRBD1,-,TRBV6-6,CASSYIPGQSNSPLHF,TGTGCCAGCAGTTACATCCCGGGACAGAGTAATTCACCCCTCCACTTT
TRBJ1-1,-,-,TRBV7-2,CASSLDGQSTEAFF,TGTGCCAGCAGCTTAGACGGACAGAGCACTGAAGCTTTCTTT
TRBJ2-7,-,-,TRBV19,CASSIQGSTYEQYF,TGTGCCAGTAGTATTCAGGGATCAACCTACGAGCAGTACTTC
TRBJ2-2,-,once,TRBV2,CASSVGRGGTGELFF,TGTGCCAGCAGTGTGGGCAGGGGGGGCACCGGGGAGCTGTTTTTT
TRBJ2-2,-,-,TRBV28,CASRPANGELFF,TGTGCCAGCAGGCCGGCAAACGGGGAGCTGTTTTTT
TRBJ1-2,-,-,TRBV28,CASSFGTEANGYTF,TGTGCCAGCAGTTTCGGGACGGAGGCTAATGGCTACACCTTC
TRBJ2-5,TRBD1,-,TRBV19,CASSLPGRGQETQYF,TGTGCCAGTAGTCTCCCCGGCAGGGGGCAAGAGACCCAGTACTTC
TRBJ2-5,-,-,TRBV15,CATSRGQVQETQYF,TGTGCCACCAGCAGAGGTCAAGTCCAAGAGACCCAGTACTTC
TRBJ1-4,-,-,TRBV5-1,CASSSMVGREKLFF,TGCGCCAGCAGCTCGATGGTTGGTCGTGAAAAACTGTTTTTT
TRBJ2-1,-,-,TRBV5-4,CASSIATTTYNEQFF,TGTGCCAGCAGCATCGCAACTACTACCTACAATGAGCAGTTCTTC
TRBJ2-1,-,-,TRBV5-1,CASSLSGRTDNEQFF,TGCGCCAGCAGCTTGAGCGGCCGAACGGACAATGAGCAGTTCTTC
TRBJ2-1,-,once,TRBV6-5,CASSYRNAGYGNEQFF,TGTGCCAGCAGTTACAGGAATGCGGGGTATGGTAATGAGCAGTTCTTC
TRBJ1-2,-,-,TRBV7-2,CASSSSPQGGYTF,TGTGCCAGCAGCTCGTCTCCCCAGGGTGGCTACACCTTC
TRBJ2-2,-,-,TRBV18,CASSPPRAEGSPGELFF,TGTGCCAGCTCACCACCGCGAGCGGAGGGAAGTCCCGGGGAGCTGTTTTTT
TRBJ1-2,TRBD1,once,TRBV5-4,CASSFTGTGAVGYTF,TGTGCCAGCAGCTTTACGGGGACAGGGGCGGTCGGCTACACCTTC
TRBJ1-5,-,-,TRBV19,CASSPGQDNQPQHF,TGTGCCAGTAGTCCTGGACAAGACAATCAGCCCCAGCATTTT
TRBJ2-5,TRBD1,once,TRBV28,CAILDRGFQETQYF,TGTGCCATCTTGGACAGGGGGTTCCAAGAGACCCAGTACTTC